The rows below give T cell receptor beta chains drawn from one sample of a study of vaccination and CD4 T cells after COVID-19. Their cognate antigens are unknown. Using its own MiXCR run on the PCR reads, TCRdb lists one record per CDR3 protein. Among under 20,000 distinct CDR3 sequences listed, around 50% were seen once. The sample was CD4+ T cells from blood, cultured in vitro, taken before SARS-CoV-2 vaccination. These receptors originate from a human donor who had recovered from COVID-19. The CDR3 runs from the conserved cysteine through the conserved F or W. Each record gives: CDR3 DNA, CDR3 protein, D gene, V gene, clone size, J gene. A D gene is named only where the DNA matches it firmly. Clone size is given for some rows only: seen once, a few or many times, or a class if the clone is expanded.

CDR3nt: TGCAGTGCTAGGGGGACTAGCGGGAGAGGGGCGCAAGAGACCCAGTACTTC; CDR3aa: CSARGTSGRGAQETQYF; d_gene: TRBD2; v_gene: TRBV20-1; abundance: NA; j_gene: TRBJ2-5
CDR3nt: TGTGCCAGTAGTGTCCCGGGACTAGCGACAAACACCGGGGAGCTGTTTTTT; CDR3aa: CASSVPGLATNTGELFF; d_gene: TRBD2; v_gene: TRBV19; abundance: NA; j_gene: TRBJ2-2
CDR3nt: TGTGCCAGCAGCAGCAGAGACACCGGGGAGCTGTTTTTT; CDR3aa: CASSSRDTGELFF; d_gene: NA; v_gene: TRBV11-1; abundance: few; j_gene: TRBJ2-2
CDR3nt: TGTGCCAGCAACCTAGCGGTGAACACCGGGGAGCTGTTTTTT; CDR3aa: CASNLAVNTGELFF; d_gene: TRBD2; v_gene: TRBV2; abundance: once; j_gene: TRBJ2-2
CDR3nt: TGTGCCAGCAGTCCCACCGGGACGGGTCGAGGCTACACCTTC; CDR3aa: CASSPTGTGRGYTF; d_gene: NA; v_gene: TRBV6-2/TRBV6-3; abundance: NA; j_gene: TRBJ1-2
CDR3nt: TGCGCCAGCAGTCAACCAGGGTCAGAGACCCAGTACTTC; CDR3aa: CASSQPGSETQYF; d_gene: NA; v_gene: TRBV4-1; abundance: NA; j_gene: TRBJ2-5
CDR3nt: TGTGCCAGCAGTAACCTGTATCGGGGGAAGAACACTGAAGCTTTCTTT; CDR3aa: CASSNLYRGKNTEAFF; d_gene: NA; v_gene: TRBV28; abundance: NA; j_gene: TRBJ1-1
CDR3nt: TGTGCCAGTACCCGAGGGGATACTGGAAACACCATATATTTT; CDR3aa: CASTRGDTGNTIYF; d_gene: NA; v_gene: TRBV6-1; abundance: NA; j_gene: TRBJ1-3
CDR3nt: TGTGCCAGCAGTCGACAGGGGAGAGATACGCAGTATTTT; CDR3aa: CASSRQGRDTQYF; d_gene: TRBD1; v_gene: TRBV28; abundance: NA; j_gene: TRBJ2-3
CDR3nt: TGCAGTGCTAGTCGTCCAGGGAGGAACACTGAAGCTTTCTTT; CDR3aa: CSASRPGRNTEAFF; d_gene: NA; v_gene: TRBV20-1; abundance: NA; j_gene: TRBJ1-1
CDR3nt: TGTGCCAGCAACCTGGGTTATTCACCCCTCCACTTT; CDR3aa: CASNLGYSPLHF; d_gene: NA; v_gene: TRBV28; abundance: NA; j_gene: TRBJ1-6
CDR3nt: TGTGCCAGTAGTATAGTGGCTAGCGGAGACGAGCAGTTCTTC; CDR3aa: CASSIVASGDEQFF; d_gene: TRBD2; v_gene: TRBV19; abundance: NA; j_gene: TRBJ2-1
CDR3nt: TGTGCCAGCAGCCTATCAGCGAAGCGGATTACAGATACGCAGTATTTT; CDR3aa: CASSLSAKRITDTQYF; d_gene: NA; v_gene: TRBV7-2; abundance: few; j_gene: TRBJ2-3
CDR3nt: TGTGCCAGCAGCTTAGCGAGCTACAATCAGCCCCAGCATTTT; CDR3aa: CASSLASYNQPQHF; d_gene: NA; v_gene: TRBV7-8; abundance: few; j_gene: TRBJ1-5
CDR3nt: TGTGCCAGCAGTGTACAGGGTACGGTATACGAGCAGTACTTC; CDR3aa: CASSVQGTVYEQYF; d_gene: NA; v_gene: TRBV6-1; abundance: NA; j_gene: TRBJ2-7
CDR3nt: TGCAGTGCTAGGCACGGGGGCAGGGGGCAGCCCCAGCATTTT; CDR3aa: CSARHGGRGQPQHF; d_gene: TRBD1; v_gene: TRBV20-1; abundance: NA; j_gene: TRBJ1-5
CDR3nt: TGTGCCAGTAGTATCCTGTTTGGAGGCTACGAGCAGTACTTC; CDR3aa: CASSILFGGYEQYF; d_gene: NA; v_gene: TRBV19; abundance: NA; j_gene: TRBJ2-7
CDR3nt: TGTGCCAGCAGCTTAGGGATCAGCACAGATACGCAGTATTTT; CDR3aa: CASSLGISTDTQYF; d_gene: NA; v_gene: TRBV7-9; abundance: few; j_gene: TRBJ2-3
CDR3nt: TGCAGTGCCAACGGACGGTCCCTGGGAGAGCAGTACTTC; CDR3aa: CSANGRSLGEQYF; d_gene: NA; v_gene: TRBV20-1; abundance: NA; j_gene: TRBJ2-7
CDR3nt: TGTGCCAGCAGCTTAAACTCAGGTTCACCCGAGCAGTACTTC; CDR3aa: CASSLNSGSPEQYF; d_gene: NA; v_gene: TRBV7-9; abundance: few; j_gene: TRBJ2-7